This TCR beta chain stems from a study of cytomegalovirus exposure and HLA in healthy donors. Overall study results and limits: Investigators reported over 150 TCR beta chains as tied to cytomegalovirus. Links to common viral pathogens appeared, in a later analysis, for several of the most significant clusters. Sequencing likely caused a cluster of highly shared sequence variants.

A remark on this clone: The target antigen is unknown.

The PCR used 60 Vbeta and 13 Jbeta primers. The assay was immunoSEQ multiplex PCR, and TCRdb's table has in-frame clones only and misses some. The data hold roughly 150,000 clones, with around 75% observed a single time. The germline V and J ends were trimmed by 5 bases and 8 bases, with 19 bases remaining between them. The CDR3 runs to 15 residues. Germline CDR1 and CDR2: MDHEN and SYDVKM. Sequencing was carried out using PBMCs. The rearrangement joins TRBV28 to TRBJ2-1; the D gene is possibly TRBD2 (5 bases). The origin of this receptor is a man between 18 and 29 years old in good health and CMV-seropositive. CDR3 region: CASSPGGRMWHEQFF. CDR3 DNA: TGTGCCAGCAGTCCCGGCGGGCGGATGTGGCATGAGCAGTTCTTC.